Listed below are T cell receptor beta chains from one sample, sequenced in a study of cytomegalovirus exposure and HLA in healthy donors. Using immunoSEQ multiplex PCR, the repertoire was profiled, and TCRdb retains in-frame clones only, with some absent. The sample holds some 180,000 clones; around 77% are singletons and the top ten take 1.5% to 2%. Sequenced material: PBMCs. These receptors originate from a man aged 30 to 45 in good health and CMV-seronegative. The CDR3 runs from the conserved cysteine through the conserved F or W. The order of the fields is V gene, clone size, J gene, D gene, CDR3 DNA, CDR3 protein. D genes are given only for firm matches. The size field is filled for only some rows; it gives once, few, many or a size class.

V gene: TRBV27; clone size: once; J gene: TRBJ1-2; D gene: -; CDR3 DNA: TGTGCCAGCAGTTTACTGGGCGAACGGAACTATGGCTACACCTTC; CDR3 protein: CASSLLGERNYGYTF
V gene: TRBV7-9; clone size: -; J gene: TRBJ2-7; D gene: TRBD2; CDR3 DNA: TGTGCCAGCAGCTTCGGTGATAGCGGGAGAGGGTCCTACGAGCAGTACTTC; CDR3 protein: CASSFGDSGRGSYEQYF
V gene: TRBV7-3; clone size: -; J gene: TRBJ2-1; D gene: TRBD2; CDR3 DNA: TGTGCCAGCAGCAGGGCCGGGACTAGCGGGAGCAATGAGCAGTTCTTC; CDR3 protein: CASSRAGTSGSNEQFF
V gene: TRBV11-2; clone size: -; J gene: TRBJ1-1; D gene: -; CDR3 DNA: TGTGCCAGCAGAGACAGGACGGGGGGTAGCACTGAAGCTTTCTTT; CDR3 protein: CASRDRTGGSTEAFF
V gene: TRBV27; clone size: -; J gene: TRBJ1-1; D gene: -; CDR3 DNA: TGTGCCAGCAGCCAGGGAATGAACACTGAAGCTTTCTTT; CDR3 protein: CASSQGMNTEAFF
V gene: TRBV11-2; clone size: -; J gene: TRBJ2-7; D gene: -; CDR3 DNA: TGTGCCAGCAGCTTAGATCCGGGACTCACCTACGAGCAGTACTTC; CDR3 protein: CASSLDPGLTYEQYF
V gene: TRBV23-1; clone size: -; J gene: TRBJ1-4; D gene: -; CDR3 DNA: TGCGCCAGCACTACAAGGGATGAGGGAGGGGTGGCTAATGAAAAACTGTTTTTT; CDR3 protein: CASTTRDEGGVANEKLFF
V gene: TRBV14; clone size: -; J gene: TRBJ2-7; D gene: -; CDR3 DNA: TGTGCCAGCAGCCAACGGGGGAGAACCTACGAGCAGTACTTC; CDR3 protein: CASSQRGRTYEQYF
V gene: TRBV5-5; clone size: -; J gene: TRBJ2-5; D gene: -; CDR3 DNA: TGTGCCAGCAGACAGGGATTGACCGTAGAGACCCAGTACTTC; CDR3 protein: CASRQGLTVETQYF
V gene: TRBV6-5; clone size: -; J gene: TRBJ2-1; D gene: TRBD2; CDR3 DNA: TGTGCCAGCAGTTGGACTAGCGGCTACAATGAGCAGTTCTTC; CDR3 protein: CASSWTSGYNEQFF
V gene: TRBV6-5; clone size: few; J gene: TRBJ1-5; D gene: -; CDR3 DNA: TGTGCCAGCGGACAGAATAGCAATCAGCCCCAGCATTTT; CDR3 protein: CASGQNSNQPQHF
V gene: TRBV19; clone size: -; J gene: TRBJ1-2; D gene: TRBD1; CDR3 DNA: TGTGCCAGTAGTATGATCGGGACAGTCTATGGCTACACCTTC; CDR3 protein: CASSMIGTVYGYTF
V gene: TRBV6-1; clone size: -; J gene: TRBJ2-5; D gene: TRBD1; CDR3 DNA: TGTGCCAGCAGGGGTGGGACAGGGGAAAAGACCCAGTACTTC; CDR3 protein: CASRGGTGEKTQYF
V gene: TRBV25-1; clone size: -; J gene: TRBJ2-7; D gene: TRBD2; CDR3 DNA: TGTGCCTCGCGGGGCGGGGGAGGGTACGAGCAGTACTTC; CDR3 protein: CASRGGGGYEQYF
V gene: TRBV29-1; clone size: many; J gene: TRBJ1-5; D gene: -; CDR3 DNA: TGCAGCGTCCGGGGGTCCTCCGATCAGCCCCAGCATTTT; CDR3 protein: CSVRGSSDQPQHF
V gene: TRBV18; clone size: few; J gene: TRBJ1-2; D gene: TRBD1; CDR3 DNA: TGTGCCAGCTCACTGGCAGGGACAGGGGATCTCAGGAACTATGGCTACACCTTC; CDR3 protein: CASSLAGTGDLRNYGYTF
V gene: TRBV14; clone size: -; J gene: TRBJ2-1; D gene: -; CDR3 DNA: TGTGCCAGCAGCCAAGGACTAAGGAATGAGCAGTTCTTC; CDR3 protein: CASSQGLRNEQFF
V gene: TRBV5-4; clone size: few; J gene: TRBJ2-3; D gene: TRBD2; CDR3 DNA: TGTGCCAGCAGCCTAGCGGGACCCACAGATACGCAGTATTTT; CDR3 protein: CASSLAGPTDTQYF
V gene: TRBV13; clone size: -; J gene: TRBJ1-1; D gene: -; CDR3 DNA: TGTGCCAGCAGCTCCGCTCGCGGGACTGAAGCTTTCTTT; CDR3 protein: CASSSARGTEAFF
V gene: TRBV30; clone size: few; J gene: TRBJ1-2; D gene: -; CDR3 DNA: TGTGCCGTAGGCGGCTATGGCTACACCTTC; CDR3 protein: CAVGGYGYTF
V gene: TRBV28; clone size: -; J gene: TRBJ2-7; D gene: -; CDR3 DNA: TGTGCCAGCACCAAATACCGGGGGTTCGAGCAGTACTTC; CDR3 protein: CASTKYRGFEQYF
V gene: TRBV18; clone size: -; J gene: TRBJ2-7; D gene: -; CDR3 DNA: TGTGCCAGCTCACCTTTTTCCTGGAGCGAGCAGTACTTC; CDR3 protein: CASSPFSWSEQYF
V gene: TRBV5-1; clone size: few; J gene: TRBJ2-1; D gene: -; CDR3 DNA: TGCGCCAGCGTCCAGGGATGGGGACTCTACAATGAGCAGTTCTTC; CDR3 protein: CASVQGWGLYNEQFF
V gene: TRBV6-1; clone size: -; J gene: TRBJ2-7; D gene: TRBD1; CDR3 DNA: TGTGCCAGCAGTGAGGGACAGTTCTACGAGCAGTACTTC; CDR3 protein: CASSEGQFYEQYF
V gene: TRBV27; clone size: -; J gene: TRBJ1-1; D gene: -; CDR3 DNA: TGTGCCAGCAGTTTATCGAAGACAGCGAACACTGAAGCTTTCTTT; CDR3 protein: CASSLSKTANTEAFF
V gene: TRBV6-6; clone size: -; J gene: TRBJ2-1; D gene: TRBD2; CDR3 DNA: TGTGCCACCCAATGGAATTTAGCGGGTGGGGAGCAGTTCTTC; CDR3 protein: CATQWNLAGGEQFF
V gene: TRBV4-1; clone size: -; J gene: TRBJ2-5; D gene: -; CDR3 DNA: TGCGCCAGCAGCGATGACAACCAAGAGACCCAGTACTTC; CDR3 protein: CASSDDNQETQYF
V gene: TRBV11-3; clone size: -; J gene: TRBJ2-7; D gene: -; CDR3 DNA: TGTGCCAGCAGCTTAGGAGGAGGATACGAGCAGTACTTC; CDR3 protein: CASSLGGGYEQYF
V gene: TRBV9; clone size: -; J gene: TRBJ2-7; D gene: -; CDR3 DNA: TGTGCCAGCAGCGGGCAGGGGTACGAGCAGTACTTC; CDR3 protein: CASSGQGYEQYF
V gene: TRBV28; clone size: -; J gene: TRBJ1-1; D gene: TRBD1; CDR3 DNA: TGTGCCAGCACCCTGGGACAGGCGAACACTGAAGCTTTCTTT; CDR3 protein: CASTLGQANTEAFF
V gene: TRBV7-9; clone size: few; J gene: TRBJ2-7; D gene: -; CDR3 DNA: TGTGCCAGCAGCTTAGAGTTAGCGTTCTACGAGCAGTACTTC; CDR3 protein: CASSLELAFYEQYF
V gene: TRBV14; clone size: -; J gene: TRBJ1-1; D gene: TRBD1; CDR3 DNA: TGTGCCAGCAGCCAAGGGTCACAGGGGGCTTGGAACACTGAAGCTTTCTTT; CDR3 protein: CASSQGSQGAWNTEAFF
V gene: TRBV4-2; clone size: -; J gene: TRBJ2-2; D gene: TRBD2; CDR3 DNA: TGTGCCAGCAGCCAAGGGCTAGCGGGAGGGCCATGGACCGGGGAGCTGTTTTTT; CDR3 protein: CASSQGLAGGPWTGELFF
V gene: TRBV9; clone size: -; J gene: TRBJ2-7; D gene: TRBD2; CDR3 DNA: TGTGCCAGCAGCGTAGCTACTGGACTAGCGGGAGATGTCGGGTCCTACGAGCAGTACTTC; CDR3 protein: CASSVATGLAGDVGSYEQYF
V gene: TRBV9; clone size: few; J gene: TRBJ1-1; D gene: TRBD1; CDR3 DNA: TGTGCCAGCAGCGCTCGACAGGGCGAATCGGTGCGCATGAACACTGAAGCTTTCTTT; CDR3 protein: CASSARQGESVRMNTEAFF
V gene: TRBV5-1; clone size: -; J gene: TRBJ2-1; D gene: -; CDR3 DNA: TGCGCCAGCAGAAGTTGGACTTCCTACAATGAGCAGTTCTTC; CDR3 protein: CASRSWTSYNEQFF
V gene: TRBV5-1; clone size: few; J gene: TRBJ1-6; D gene: TRBD1; CDR3 DNA: TGCGCCAGCAGCTTCGACAGGGTTCAAGGCGCACCCCTCCACTTT; CDR3 protein: CASSFDRVQGAPLHF
V gene: TRBV5-1; clone size: -; J gene: TRBJ2-3; D gene: -; CDR3 DNA: TGCGCCAGTACCAGTGCCCCTAGCACAGATACGCAGTATTTT; CDR3 protein: CASTSAPSTDTQYF